The rows below give T cell receptor beta chains drawn from one sample of a study of T cell responses to AZD1222 COVID-19 vaccine. The table came from immunoSEQ multiplex PCR; TCRdb's copy has only in-frame clones and leaves some out. There are 120,000 to 150,000 clones in the sample; 88% occur only once, and roughly 16% lies in the top ten. The source was peripheral blood, collected on day 0 of AZD1222 vaccination. Source of these receptors: an adult in good health. The CDR3 runs from the conserved cysteine through the conserved F or W. A D gene is named only where the DNA matches it firmly. Only part of the rows carry a size: once, few, many, or a class if the clone is expanded.

cdr3_nt: TGTGCCAGTAGTGCACAGCTCGCCAATCAGCCCCAGCATTTT
cdr3_aa: CASSAQLANQPQHF
d_call: -
v_call: TRBV19
j_call: TRBJ1-5
clone_size: -

cdr3_nt: TGTGCCAGCAGCCAAGATAGGCAGGGGTTGGATGAGCAGTTCTTC
cdr3_aa: CASSQDRQGLDEQFF
d_call: -
v_call: TRBV4-2
j_call: TRBJ2-1
clone_size: -

cdr3_nt: TGCGCCAGCAGCCAAGTAGGGGTCGATGGAAACACCATATATTTT
cdr3_aa: CASSQVGVDGNTIYF
d_call: -
v_call: TRBV4-3
j_call: TRBJ1-3
clone_size: -

cdr3_nt: TGTGCCAGCAGCACTTACAGGAGCCGTAGCAATCAGCCCCAGCATTTT
cdr3_aa: CASSTYRSRSNQPQHF
d_call: -
v_call: TRBV11-3
j_call: TRBJ1-5
clone_size: -

cdr3_nt: TGTGCCAGCAGCTTAGGAGCGAAAGGAACTGGAAACACCATATATTTT
cdr3_aa: CASSLGAKGTGNTIYF
d_call: -
v_call: TRBV7-2
j_call: TRBJ1-3
clone_size: -

cdr3_nt: TGCAGCGTTGGGGGGGAGTCGGACACTGAAGCTTTCTTT
cdr3_aa: CSVGGESDTEAFF
d_call: -
v_call: TRBV29-1
j_call: TRBJ1-1
clone_size: -

cdr3_nt: TGTGCCAGCAGTGTAGGGGGCTCTGGAAACACCATATATTTT
cdr3_aa: CASSVGGSGNTIYF
d_call: -
v_call: TRBV25-1
j_call: TRBJ1-3
clone_size: -

cdr3_nt: TGTGCCAGTAGTATGGCTTCTGGGGCCAACGTCCTGACTTTC
cdr3_aa: CASSMASGANVLTF
d_call: -
v_call: TRBV19
j_call: TRBJ2-6
clone_size: -

cdr3_nt: TGTGCCAGCAGCTATTCGGGACAGGGACTGAGGCTGGATTTT
cdr3_aa: CASSYSGQGLRLDF
d_call: TRBD1
v_call: TRBV5-6
j_call: TRBJ1-5
clone_size: -

cdr3_nt: TGCAGCGTCGGCCGCGGAGGCTGGAACGAGCAGTACTTC
cdr3_aa: CSVGRGGWNEQYF
d_call: -
v_call: TRBV29-1
j_call: TRBJ2-7
clone_size: -

cdr3_nt: TGTGCCAGCAGTTACACCAACTATGGCTACACCTTC
cdr3_aa: CASSYTNYGYTF
d_call: -
v_call: TRBV28
j_call: TRBJ1-2
clone_size: -

cdr3_nt: TGTGCCGCCAGCGGTAGGGGTCGGGAGACCCAGTACTTC
cdr3_aa: CAASGRGRETQYF
d_call: -
v_call: TRBV15
j_call: TRBJ2-5
clone_size: -

cdr3_nt: TGTGCCAGCAGTACGAACAGGGACACTGAAGCTTTCTTT
cdr3_aa: CASSTNRDTEAFF
d_call: -
v_call: TRBV6-2/TRBV6-3
j_call: TRBJ1-1
clone_size: medium-sized

cdr3_nt: TGTGCCAGCAGCTTCGAACCAAAGGGACACCCTACGTCTGAAAGGGAGAGCACTGAAGCTTTCTTT
cdr3_aa: CASSFEPKGHPTSERESTEAFF
d_call: -
v_call: TRBV7-3
j_call: TRBJ1-1
clone_size: -

cdr3_nt: TGTGCCATTGGGGCCCCCACAACTCGGTATGGCTACACCTTC
cdr3_aa: CAIGAPTTRYGYTF
d_call: -
v_call: TRBV10-3
j_call: TRBJ1-2
clone_size: -

cdr3_nt: TGCGCCAGCAGCTCTTGGAGCAGCACAGATACGCAGTATTTT
cdr3_aa: CASSSWSSTDTQYF
d_call: -
v_call: TRBV4-3
j_call: TRBJ2-3
clone_size: -

cdr3_nt: TGTGCCAGCAGCCCCTCCGGGTGGGAGACCCAGTACTTC
cdr3_aa: CASSPSGWETQYF
d_call: -
v_call: TRBV9
j_call: TRBJ2-5
clone_size: -

cdr3_nt: TGTGCCAGCAGTTTATCCCTCGTCGCAGATACGCAGTATTTT
cdr3_aa: CASSLSLVADTQYF
d_call: -
v_call: TRBV27
j_call: TRBJ2-3
clone_size: -

cdr3_nt: TGCGCCAGCAGCCAAGTCAGCGTCAGGGATCAGCCCCAGCATTTT
cdr3_aa: CASSQVSVRDQPQHF
d_call: -
v_call: TRBV4-1
j_call: TRBJ1-5
clone_size: -

cdr3_nt: TGTGCCTGGAACATAGGGAACTCGAACACTGAAGCTTTCTTT
cdr3_aa: CAWNIGNSNTEAFF
d_call: -
v_call: TRBV30
j_call: TRBJ1-1
clone_size: -

cdr3_nt: TGTGCCAGCAGTTTAGACAGGGAGTATGGCTACACCTTC
cdr3_aa: CASSLDREYGYTF
d_call: TRBD1
v_call: TRBV27
j_call: TRBJ1-2
clone_size: -

cdr3_nt: TGTGCCAGCAGTTTAGCGGGGGAATACGAGCAGTACTTC
cdr3_aa: CASSLAGEYEQYF
d_call: TRBD2
v_call: TRBV28
j_call: TRBJ2-7
clone_size: few

cdr3_nt: TGTGCCAGCGGGGGCGGGGGGCCTTACAATGAGCAGTTCTTC
cdr3_aa: CASGGGGPYNEQFF
d_call: TRBD2
v_call: TRBV27
j_call: TRBJ2-1
clone_size: -

cdr3_nt: TGTGCCAGTAGCCGAGGGACTATGAGCAATGAGCAGTTCTTC
cdr3_aa: CASSRGTMSNEQFF
d_call: TRBD2
v_call: TRBV19
j_call: TRBJ2-1
clone_size: -

cdr3_nt: TGTGCCAGCAGCCTTCCTGGAAAGGCTGAAAGAGGACTGTTTTTT
cdr3_aa: CASSLPGKAERGLFF
d_call: -
v_call: TRBV4-2
j_call: TRBJ1-4
clone_size: few

cdr3_nt: TGTGCCAGCAGCCGGTCCGACAGGGGGCGAAGCAATCAGCCCCAGCATTTT
cdr3_aa: CASSRSDRGRSNQPQHF
d_call: TRBD1
v_call: TRBV28
j_call: TRBJ1-5
clone_size: once

cdr3_nt: TGTGCCAGCAGCCGTTCTGGGACAGGAGAGACCCAGTACTTC
cdr3_aa: CASSRSGTGETQYF
d_call: TRBD1
v_call: TRBV7-2
j_call: TRBJ2-5
clone_size: -

cdr3_nt: TGTGCCAGTAGTATAAGTCTACCTCTCTCCTACGAGCAGTACTTC
cdr3_aa: CASSISLPLSYEQYF
d_call: -
v_call: TRBV19
j_call: TRBJ2-7
clone_size: -

cdr3_nt: TGTGCCAGTAGTACGACAGGGGGCGTCTCACCCCTCCACTTT
cdr3_aa: CASSTTGGVSPLHF
d_call: TRBD1
v_call: TRBV19
j_call: TRBJ1-6
clone_size: -

cdr3_nt: TGTGCCAGCAGTCTCTATCCCTCCAACTCTGGAAACACCATATATTTT
cdr3_aa: CASSLYPSNSGNTIYF
d_call: -
v_call: TRBV28
j_call: TRBJ1-3
clone_size: -

cdr3_nt: TGTGCCAGCAGTCTCTGGACCACCCCGACCCAGTACTTC
cdr3_aa: CASSLWTTPTQYF
d_call: -
v_call: TRBV12-3/TRBV12-4
j_call: TRBJ2-5
clone_size: -

cdr3_nt: TGTGCCAGCTCAGCCTGGGGCTATCAGCCCCAGCATTTT
cdr3_aa: CASSAWGYQPQHF
d_call: -
v_call: TRBV18
j_call: TRBJ1-5
clone_size: -

cdr3_nt: TGTGCCAGCAGTTTTCAGTATTCCAATCAGCCCCAGCATTTT
cdr3_aa: CASSFQYSNQPQHF
d_call: -
v_call: TRBV28
j_call: TRBJ1-5
clone_size: -

cdr3_nt: TGTGCCAGCAGCCAAGTCAACCCTGGAAACACCATATATTTT
cdr3_aa: CASSQVNPGNTIYF
d_call: -
v_call: TRBV3-1/TRBV3-2
j_call: TRBJ1-3
clone_size: few

cdr3_nt: TGTGCCTTATCGGAGGGCCCCTTGGGTAATCAGCCCCAGCATTTT
cdr3_aa: CALSEGPLGNQPQHF
d_call: -
v_call: TRBV30
j_call: TRBJ1-5
clone_size: -

cdr3_nt: TGCGCCAGCAGCTCTGGACAGGGGGCTCAAGGAAAACTGTTTTTT
cdr3_aa: CASSSGQGAQGKLFF
d_call: TRBD1
v_call: TRBV5-1
j_call: TRBJ1-4
clone_size: -

cdr3_nt: TGTGCCAGCATACAGGGGGTTAGCACCGGGGAGCTGTTTTTT
cdr3_aa: CASIQGVSTGELFF
d_call: TRBD1
v_call: TRBV7-9
j_call: TRBJ2-2
clone_size: few

cdr3_nt: TGTGCCAGCAGGAAGACGAACACCGGGGAGCTGTTTTTT
cdr3_aa: CASRKTNTGELFF
d_call: -
v_call: TRBV2
j_call: TRBJ2-2
clone_size: -

cdr3_nt: TGTGCCAGCAGCTTATGGGTCCGCGGACCCACAGATACGCAGTATTTT
cdr3_aa: CASSLWVRGPTDTQYF
d_call: -
v_call: TRBV7-9
j_call: TRBJ2-3
clone_size: -

cdr3_nt: TGTGCCAGCAGTTTATCTAGGGGGCTCAAGGGCGATACGCAGTATTTT
cdr3_aa: CASSLSRGLKGDTQYF
d_call: TRBD1
v_call: TRBV27
j_call: TRBJ2-3
clone_size: -

cdr3_nt: TGCGCCAGCAGCTTGGAGGTGAGCAGCGGCACTGAAGCTTTCTTT
cdr3_aa: CASSLEVSSGTEAFF
d_call: -
v_call: TRBV5-1
j_call: TRBJ1-1
clone_size: -

cdr3_nt: TGCGCCAGCAGCGGTTCTCATAGAGGGACAGGGGGAACTGAGCAGTTCTTC
cdr3_aa: CASSGSHRGTGGTEQFF
d_call: TRBD1
v_call: TRBV4-3
j_call: TRBJ2-1
clone_size: -

cdr3_nt: TGTGCCAGCAGCCAAAAACCGGAGAGCGGCGCGGGGGAGCAGTACTTC
cdr3_aa: CASSQKPESGAGEQYF
d_call: -
v_call: TRBV3-1/TRBV3-2
j_call: TRBJ2-7
clone_size: -

cdr3_nt: TGTGCCAGCAGCTCCGGGCCGACCGGGGGTGAGCAGTTCTTC
cdr3_aa: CASSSGPTGGEQFF
d_call: -
v_call: TRBV9
j_call: TRBJ2-1
clone_size: once

cdr3_nt: TGTGCCAGCTCGTCAGGGGCGGGGCAAGAGACCCAGTACTTC
cdr3_aa: CASSSGAGQETQYF
d_call: -
v_call: TRBV18
j_call: TRBJ2-5
clone_size: -

cdr3_nt: TGTGCCAGCAGTTTATACGCCAGGGGCGCAGGGGTCTATGGCTACACCTTC
cdr3_aa: CASSLYARGAGVYGYTF
d_call: -
v_call: TRBV27
j_call: TRBJ1-2
clone_size: -

cdr3_nt: TGTGCCAGCAGCTACGACGGAAACTATGGCTACACCTTC
cdr3_aa: CASSYDGNYGYTF
d_call: -
v_call: TRBV7-9
j_call: TRBJ1-2
clone_size: -

cdr3_nt: TGTGCCAGCAGCTTGAGAGGGGGGAGCGGGACAGATACGCAGTATTTT
cdr3_aa: CASSLRGGSGTDTQYF
d_call: -
v_call: TRBV5-6
j_call: TRBJ2-3
clone_size: -

cdr3_nt: TGTGCCAGCAGCCTAAGCGGGGGGGCCCTGGCCGGGGAGCTGTTTTTT
cdr3_aa: CASSLSGGALAGELFF
d_call: TRBD2
v_call: TRBV11-3
j_call: TRBJ2-2
clone_size: -

cdr3_nt: TGTGCCATCGGGGGATCGCAAGGGACAGTGAACACCGGGGAGCTGTTTTTT
cdr3_aa: CAIGGSQGTVNTGELFF
d_call: TRBD1
v_call: TRBV10-3
j_call: TRBJ2-2
clone_size: -

cdr3_nt: TGTGCCAGCAGCTTACGGGCTAATGAAAAACTGTTTTTT
cdr3_aa: CASSLRANEKLFF
d_call: -
v_call: TRBV11-3
j_call: TRBJ1-4
clone_size: -

cdr3_nt: TGCAGCGTTAATAGACAGGGGGACTCTTTCTTT
cdr3_aa: CSVNRQGDSFF
d_call: TRBD1
v_call: TRBV29-1
j_call: TRBJ1-1
clone_size: -

cdr3_nt: TGTGCCAGCAGTGAAGACCTCGGGAGAGGCTACACCTTC
cdr3_aa: CASSEDLGRGYTF
d_call: -
v_call: TRBV2
j_call: TRBJ1-2
clone_size: -

cdr3_nt: TGTGCCAGCAACAGTGGCGGCAATCAGCCCCAGCATTTT
cdr3_aa: CASNSGGNQPQHF
d_call: -
v_call: TRBV12-3/TRBV12-4
j_call: TRBJ1-5
clone_size: -

cdr3_nt: TGTGCCAGCAGCCCATCAGGGGCCTACGGCTACACCTTC
cdr3_aa: CASSPSGAYGYTF
d_call: -
v_call: TRBV7-2
j_call: TRBJ1-2
clone_size: -

cdr3_nt: TGTGCCAGCTCACCACCGATCCAGTACGGCACAGATACGCAGTATTTT
cdr3_aa: CASSPPIQYGTDTQYF
d_call: -
v_call: TRBV18
j_call: TRBJ2-3
clone_size: -

cdr3_nt: TGTGCCAGCAGCCCCGACAGGGGTGCCAAAAACATTCAGTACTTC
cdr3_aa: CASSPDRGAKNIQYF
d_call: TRBD1
v_call: TRBV7-6
j_call: TRBJ2-4
clone_size: -

cdr3_nt: TGTGCCAGTAGTGACACATCCCGGGGGCGAAGGGCCGGGGAGCTGTTTTTT
cdr3_aa: CASSDTSRGRRAGELFF
d_call: -
v_call: TRBV19
j_call: TRBJ2-2
clone_size: -

cdr3_nt: TGTGCCAGCAGTGAGTTAGAGGATGAGCAGTTCTTC
cdr3_aa: CASSELEDEQFF
d_call: -
v_call: TRBV6-4
j_call: TRBJ2-1
clone_size: -